The source of this T cell receptor beta chain is a study of cytomegalovirus exposure and HLA in healthy donors. It was with 60 Vbeta and 13 Jbeta primers that the PCR ran. Clones were read by immunoSEQ multiplex PCR, and TCRdb kept only the in-frame ones, dropping some. Found here are just under 250,000 clones, 82% of them singletons; the top ten hold 5.4%. This CDR3 is built from 16 residues. CDR1 and CDR2 from the germline V gene are SGDLS and YYNGEE. V was trimmed by 4 bases and J by 0 bases, leaving 15 bases between them. The V gene is TRBV9, the J gene TRBJ2-3, with a possible D match to TRBD1 (5 bases). Sequenced: PBMCs. The sequence came from a woman in her forties in good health and CMV-seropositive. CDR3 bases: TGTGCCAGCAGCTTTACAGGTGATACTAGCACAGATACGCAGTATTTT. This encodes CASSFTGDTSTDTQYF.